This T cell receptor beta chain was captured in a study of response to subunit inactivated influenza vaccine. TCRdb reanalysed the RT-PCR reads using MiXCR and keeps one entry per CDR3 protein. The table has more than 450,000 distinct CDR3 sequences, about 11% seen once. This clonotype has more than one count but fewer than ten. CDR3 length equals 9 residues. With 5 bases removed from V and 7 bases from J, the gap between germline ends came to 2 bases. CDR1 is SEHNR and CDR2 is FQNEAQ in the germline V gene (reference sequence). These data were also filed under a second study, of T cells expressing NK-cell markers. Per that paper: The TCR beta cDNA came from 5'RACE template switching with UMIs. Within several experiments, an anti-gamma-delta TCR antibody kept the sorting limited to alpha-beta TCR T cells.

The sequencing used PBMCs from blood, collected on the day of vaccination. The source is a man aged 45-65 years who received an inactivated influenza vaccine. The chain carries TRBV7-9 and TRBJ1-1; D remains unclear. CDR3 nucleotide sequence: TGTGCCAGCAGCGTTGAAGCTTTCTTT. Its translation: CASSVEAFF.